This note documents a single T cell receptor (beta chain) sequence. The clone's antigen remains unknown. Base qualities are not at hand, and no much larger clone is one base apart. From the germline V gene (reference sequence), CDR1 is SEHNR and CDR2 is FQNEAQ. V loses 5 bases, J loses 5 bases, and the germline ends lie 22 bases apart. There are 17 amino acids in the CDR3, from cysteine to phenylalanine inclusive. Solely the CDR3 DNA is kept, with 51 bases framed from the first base. The library was produced with the immunoSEQ multiplex PCR assay. TCRdb stores this immuneACCESS table with in-frame sequences only. Part of the clones is absent; in the studies checked, under half of the shortfall reflects unresolved V genes, and no reason is known for the rest. The sample records more than 100,000 clones, approximately 89% of which are singletons. Around 6.9% of the sample comes from the top ten. The data belong to a study of control samples from healthy donors and cancer patients (dated by TCRdb to 2018 to 2021).

Material: PBMCs. The receptor chain draws on TRBV7-9 and TRBJ2-1; TRBD2 is a possible D gene, resting on 6 matching bases. This TCR was sampled from a man over 45 with head and neck cancer. The nucleotide sequence is TGTGCCAGCAGCGGACAAGGACTACAGCGGGCGGACAATGAGCAGTTCTTC. Protein translation: CASSGQGLQRADNEQFF.